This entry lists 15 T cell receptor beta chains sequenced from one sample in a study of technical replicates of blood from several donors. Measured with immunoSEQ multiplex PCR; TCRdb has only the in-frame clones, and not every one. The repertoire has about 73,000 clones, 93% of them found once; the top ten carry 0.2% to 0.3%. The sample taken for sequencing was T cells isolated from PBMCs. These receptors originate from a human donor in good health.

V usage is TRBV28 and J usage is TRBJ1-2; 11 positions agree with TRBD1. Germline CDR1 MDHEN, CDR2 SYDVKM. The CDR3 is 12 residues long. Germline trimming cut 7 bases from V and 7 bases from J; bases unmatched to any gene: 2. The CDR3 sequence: CASTDRGLGYTF. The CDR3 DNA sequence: TGTGCCAGCACGGACAGGGGGCTTGGCTACACCTTC.

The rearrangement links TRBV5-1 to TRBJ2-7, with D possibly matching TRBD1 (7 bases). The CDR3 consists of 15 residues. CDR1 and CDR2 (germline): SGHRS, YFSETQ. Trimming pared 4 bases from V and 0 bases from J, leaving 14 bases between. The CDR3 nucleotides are TGCGCCAGCAGCCCCAGGGGGGAGGCCTCCTACGAGCAGTACTTC. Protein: CASSPRGEASYEQYF.

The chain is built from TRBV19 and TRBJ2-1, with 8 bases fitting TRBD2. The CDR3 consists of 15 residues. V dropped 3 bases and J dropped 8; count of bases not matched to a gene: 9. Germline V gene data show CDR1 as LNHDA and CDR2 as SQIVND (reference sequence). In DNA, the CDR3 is TGTGCCAGTAGTATCAAACCGGGAGGGTCGGATGAGCAGTTCTTC. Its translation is CASSIKPGGSDEQFF.

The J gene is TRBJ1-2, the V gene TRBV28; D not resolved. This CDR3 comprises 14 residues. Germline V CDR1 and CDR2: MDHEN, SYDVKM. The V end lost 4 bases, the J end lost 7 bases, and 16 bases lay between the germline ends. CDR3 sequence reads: CASSSTVPSRGYTF. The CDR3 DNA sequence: TGTGCCAGCAGTTCTACAGTCCCATCGCGTGGCTACACCTTC.

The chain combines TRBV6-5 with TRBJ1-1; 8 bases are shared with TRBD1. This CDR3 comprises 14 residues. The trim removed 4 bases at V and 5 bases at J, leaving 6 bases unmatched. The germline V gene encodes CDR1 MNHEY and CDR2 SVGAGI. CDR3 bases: TGTGCCAGCAGTTCGGACAGGGTGTTAACTGAAGCTTTCTTT. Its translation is CASSSDRVLTEAFF.

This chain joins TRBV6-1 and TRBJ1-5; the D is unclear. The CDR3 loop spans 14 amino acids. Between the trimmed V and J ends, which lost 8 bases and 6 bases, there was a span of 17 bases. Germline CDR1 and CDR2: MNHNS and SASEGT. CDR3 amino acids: CASSENPSGQPQHF. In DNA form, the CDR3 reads TGTGCCAGCTCTGAAAACCCATCGGGTCAGCCCCAGCATTTT.

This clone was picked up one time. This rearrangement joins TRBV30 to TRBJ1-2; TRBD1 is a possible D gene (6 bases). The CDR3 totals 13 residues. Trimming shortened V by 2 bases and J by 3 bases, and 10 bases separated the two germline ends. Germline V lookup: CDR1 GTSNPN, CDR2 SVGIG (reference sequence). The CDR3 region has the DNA TGTGCCTGGAGTTCTACAGGGTACTATGGCTACACCTTC. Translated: CAWSSTGYYGYTF.

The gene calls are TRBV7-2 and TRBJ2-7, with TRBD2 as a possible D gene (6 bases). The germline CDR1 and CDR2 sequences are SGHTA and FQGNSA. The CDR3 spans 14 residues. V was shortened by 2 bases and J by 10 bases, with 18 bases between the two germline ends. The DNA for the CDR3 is TGTGCCAGCAGCTTAAAGTCGGGTGCGGGGCAACAGTACTTC. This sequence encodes CASSLKSGAGQQYF.

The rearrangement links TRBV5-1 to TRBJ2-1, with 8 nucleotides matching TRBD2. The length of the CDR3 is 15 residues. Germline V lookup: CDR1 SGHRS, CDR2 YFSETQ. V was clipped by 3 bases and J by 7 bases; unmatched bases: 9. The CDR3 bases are TGCGCCAGCAGCTCCGGGACTAGTCCTACTAATGAGCAGTTCTTC. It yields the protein CASSSGTSPTNEQFF.

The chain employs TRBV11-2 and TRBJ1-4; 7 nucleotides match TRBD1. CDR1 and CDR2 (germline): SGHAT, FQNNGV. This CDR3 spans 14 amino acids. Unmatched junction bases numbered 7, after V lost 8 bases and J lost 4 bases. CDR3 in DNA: TGTGCCAGCGCGACGGGACAGCGTAATGAAAAACTGTTTTTT. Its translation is CASATGQRNEKLFF.

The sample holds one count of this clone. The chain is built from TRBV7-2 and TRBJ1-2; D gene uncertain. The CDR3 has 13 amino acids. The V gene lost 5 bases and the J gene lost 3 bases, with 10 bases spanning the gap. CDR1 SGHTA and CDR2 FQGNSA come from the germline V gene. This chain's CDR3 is CASSITPDYGYTF. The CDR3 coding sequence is TGTGCCAGCAGCATAACACCAGACTATGGCTACACCTTC.

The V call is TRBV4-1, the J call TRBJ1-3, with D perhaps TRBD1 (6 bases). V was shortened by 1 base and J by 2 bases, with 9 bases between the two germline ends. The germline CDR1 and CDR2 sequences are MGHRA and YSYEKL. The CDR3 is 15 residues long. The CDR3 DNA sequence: TGCGCCAGCAGCCAAGGCTGGACAGCTGGAAACACCATATATTTT. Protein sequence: CASSQGWTAGNTIYF.

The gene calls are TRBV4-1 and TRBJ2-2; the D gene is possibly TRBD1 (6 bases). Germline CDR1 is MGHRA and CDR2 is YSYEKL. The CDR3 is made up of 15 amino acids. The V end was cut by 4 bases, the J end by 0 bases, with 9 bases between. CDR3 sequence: CASSLGTSNTGELFF. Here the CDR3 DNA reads TGCGCCAGCAGCCTAGGGACATCGAACACCGGGGAGCTGTTTTTT.

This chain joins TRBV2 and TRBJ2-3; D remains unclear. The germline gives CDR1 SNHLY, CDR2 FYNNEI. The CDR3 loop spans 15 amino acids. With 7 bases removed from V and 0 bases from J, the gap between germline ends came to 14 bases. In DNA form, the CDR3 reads TGTGCCAGCACGGGTGCAGAAACTAGCACAGATACGCAGTATTTT. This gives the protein CASTGAETSTDTQYF.

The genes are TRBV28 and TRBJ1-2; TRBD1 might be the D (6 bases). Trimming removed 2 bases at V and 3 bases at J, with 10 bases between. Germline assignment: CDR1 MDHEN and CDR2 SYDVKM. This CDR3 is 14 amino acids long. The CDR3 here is CASSLTGWDYGYTF. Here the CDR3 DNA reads TGTGCCAGCAGTTTAACAGGGTGGGACTATGGCTACACCTTC.